The 28 T cell receptor beta chains given below trace back to one sample, sequenced in a study of cytomegalovirus exposure and HLA in healthy donors. The PCR employed 60 Vbeta primers together with 13 Jbeta primers. Produced via immunoSEQ multiplex PCR; TCRdb's table is partial and in-frame only. The sample consists of about 150,000 clones, about 82% of them appearing once. Sequences were obtained from PBMCs. The receptors stem from a woman aged 40 to 50 in good health and CMV-seropositive.

The rearrangement uses TRBV5-1 and TRBJ2-3, with D possibly being TRBD2 (5 bases). V lost 6 bases, J lost 4 bases, and 15 bases lay in between. The CDR3 spans 14 residues. CDR1 and CDR2 (germline): SGHRS, YFSETQ. This CDR3 is CASKPAGVADTQYF. The CDR3 DNA reads TGCGCCAGCAAGCCGGCCGGGGTCGCAGATACGCAGTATTTT.

This chain joins TRBV6-5 and TRBJ2-2; tentatively, D is TRBD2 (5 bases). V lost 3 bases and J lost 6, with 14 bases in between. Germline V lookup: CDR1 MNHEY, CDR2 SVGAGI. CDR3 size: 15 residues. Here the CDR3 DNA reads TGTGCCAGCAGTTATTTTGGTCTCGGGGCCGGGGAGCTGTTTTTT. The encoded protein is CASSYFGLGAGELFF.

Written as DNA, the CDR3 is TGTGCCAGCAGCCTAGGAGCGGGGGTGTACGAGCAGTACTTC. Amino acids: CASSLGAGVYEQYF. V gene TRBV14 combines with J gene TRBJ2-5; 8 bases align to TRBD2. The J call may be in error: the DNA end matches TRBJ2-7 better. Looked up from germline, CDR1 is SGHDN and CDR2 is FVKESK. The CDR3 totals 14 residues.

The chain carries TRBV7-8 and TRBJ2-3; D not certain. The germline V and J ends were trimmed by 5 bases and 2 bases, with 14 bases remaining between them. The CDR3 is made up of 15 amino acids. CDR1 and CDR2 from the germline V gene are SGHVS and FQNEAQ. CDR3 sequence reads: CASSPSHSFTDTQYF. The CDR3 DNA follows: TGTGCCAGCAGCCCGTCGCATAGCTTCACAGATACGCAGTATTTT.

The V call is TRBV7-3, the J call TRBJ2-1; 10 bases line up with TRBD2. After removal of 5 bases from V and 4 bases from J, the junction contained 20 bases not matched to a gene. This CDR3 is built from 20 residues. Germline CDR1 and CDR2: SGHTA and FQGTGA. The CDR3: CASSPTGNGLAVTPYNEQFF. Here the CDR3 DNA reads TGTGCCAGCAGCCCCACGGGGAATGGACTAGCGGTAACCCCTTACAATGAGCAGTTCTTC.

This clone was counted a single time. The rearrangement joins TRBV7-3 to TRBJ2-2; TRBD1 agrees at 7 bases. Germline lookup yields CDR1 SGHTA and CDR2 FQGTGA. This CDR3 contains 15 residues. V shed 6 bases, J shed 4 bases, and the junction held 8 bases outside the gene matches. The CDR3 DNA is TGTGCCAGCAGTTTCCCGACAGGGATCACCGGGGAGCTGTTTTTT. Translated: CASSFPTGITGELFF.

This clone is a singleton in its sample. The sample carries other DNA sequences with the same CDR3. The genes are TRBV28 and TRBJ2-7; D may be TRBD1 (6 bases). Between the trimmed V and J ends, which lost 3 bases and 3 bases, there was a span of 6 bases. The CDR3 has 12 amino acids. The germline V gene encodes CDR1 MDHEN and CDR2 SYDVKM. CDR3 sequence reads: CASSLTGYEQYF. The CDR3 region has the DNA TGTGCCAGCAGTTTGACAGGCTACGAGCAGTACTTC.

The chain joins TRBV10-3 to TRBJ1-1; no definite D call. This CDR3 spans 13 amino acids. Trimming removed 4 bases from V and 6 bases from J, with 12 bases in between. Germline-derived CDR1 and CDR2 are ENHRY and SYGVKD. The CDR3 region has the DNA TGTGCCATCAGTGGCGAGTATTGGTCTGAAGCTTTCTTT. Its protein product is CAISGEYWSEAFF.

The CDR3 nucleotides read TGTGCCAGCAGCTTCGATAGCGGGGGGTTCTACGAGCAGTACTTC. Its translation: CASSFDSGGFYEQYF. The chain couples TRBV7-3 to TRBJ2-5; 10 bases are a match to TRBD2. The J call is uncertain, as TRBJ2-7 better fits the DNA end. The CDR3 consists of 15 residues. Germline CDR1 SGHTA, CDR2 FQGTGA.

In DNA form, the CDR3 reads TGCGCCAGCAGCCCGAGGGGGACAGGCTCCTACGAGCAGTACTTC. Protein sequence: CASSPRGTGSYEQYF. This rearrangement joins TRBV5-1 to TRBJ2-7; 8 bases are shared with TRBD1. Germline CDR1 SGHRS, CDR2 YFSETQ. The J segment lost 0 bases and the V segment lost 4 bases, leaving 6 bases of the junction unmatched. The CDR3 loop spans 15 amino acids.

This chain joins TRBV19 and TRBJ2-1; tentatively, D is TRBD1 (6 bases). This CDR3 comprises 12 residues. The V end was cut by 7 bases, the J end by 8 bases, with 12 bases between. The V gene's germline CDR1 is LNHDA and CDR2 SQIVND (reference sequence). The CDR3 region has the DNA TGTGCCAGTACCGACAGGTTCGATGAGCAGTTCTTC. Translation gives CASTDRFDEQFF.

The V and J genes are TRBV5-1 and TRBJ2-7; the match to TRBD2 covers 8 bases. Unmatched junction bases numbered 8, after V lost 0 bases and J lost 9 bases. Germline V gene sequence: CDR1 SGHRS, CDR2 YFSETQ. This CDR3 is 14 amino acids long. DNA of the CDR3: TGCGCCAGCAGCTTGGAAGCGGGGGTGGCCGGGCAGTACTTC. It translates to CASSLEAGVAGQYF.

The genes are TRBV7-6 and TRBJ2-5, with a weak D call TRBD1 (6 bases). This CDR3 region has 15 residues. With 5 bases removed from V and 1 base from J, the gap between germline ends came to 14 bases. Germline CDR1 and CDR2: SGHVS and FNYEAQ. The CDR3 region is CASSPTQGTQETQYF. The CDR3 coding sequence is TGTGCCAGCAGCCCTACACAGGGAACCCAAGAGACCCAGTACTTC.

V usage is TRBV7-8 and J usage is TRBJ2-4; the D is unclear. The germline V gene encodes CDR1 SGHVS and CDR2 FQNEAQ. This CDR3 is 13 amino acids long. Trimming left V 4 bases short and J 7 bases short, with 11 bases between. The CDR3 nucleotides read TGTGCCAGCAGCTACTTACTGGAGAACATTCAGTACTTC. Its protein product is CASSYLLENIQYF.

The chain links TRBV28 to TRBJ2-7, with D hard to call. Germline lookup yields CDR1 MDHEN and CDR2 SYDVKM. The CDR3 contains 15 residues. Trimming removed 4 bases at V and 4 bases at J, with 17 bases between. CDR3 in amino acids: CASSSNLKARYEQYF. Here the CDR3 DNA reads TGTGCCAGCAGTTCGAACCTAAAAGCACGGTACGAGCAGTACTTC.

The chain carries TRBV19 and TRBJ1-4; 8 bases are a match to TRBD1. Germline loops: CDR1 LNHDA, CDR2 SQIVND (reference sequence). The V gene end was trimmed by 0 bases and the J gene end by 3 bases; junction bases not matched to a gene: 3. The CDR3 contains 16 residues. CDR3 residues: CASSIDAGGSNEKLFF. CDR3 nucleotide sequence: TGTGCCAGTAGTATAGATGCAGGGGGCTCTAATGAAAAACTGTTTTTT. Full variable domain (missing parts from reference TRBV19 and TRBJ1-4): DGGITQSPKYLFRKEGQNVTLSCEQNLNHDAMYWYRQDPGQGLRLIYYSQIVNDFQKGDIAEGYSVSREKKESFPLTVTSAQKNPTAFYLCASSIDAGGSNEKLFFGSGTQLSVL.

The V gene is TRBV7-9, the J gene TRBJ2-3, with D maybe TRBD2 (5 bases). This CDR3 has 15 residues. V was trimmed by 7 bases and J by 6 bases, leaving 20 bases between them. In germline, CDR1 is SEHNR, CDR2 FQNEAQ (reference sequence). In DNA form, the CDR3 reads TGTGCCAGCACCCGACGTGGATCCGGGAAGGATACGCAGTATTTT. Translation: CASTRRGSGKDTQYF.

V gene TRBV9 combines with J gene TRBJ2-5; 8 positions agree with TRBD1. The J segment lost 0 bases and the V segment lost 4 bases, leaving 5 bases of the junction unmatched. The CDR3 runs to 15 residues. Germline CDR1 is SGDLS and CDR2 is YYNGEE. The CDR3: CASSFRQGYQETQYF. In DNA, the CDR3 is TGTGCCAGCAGCTTTAGACAGGGGTACCAAGAGACCCAGTACTTC.

The chain employs TRBV7-3 and TRBJ2-2; D remains ambiguous. Between the trimmed V and J ends, which lost 4 bases and 6 bases, there was a span of 9 bases. CDR1 and CDR2 (germline): SGHTA, FQGTGA. This CDR3 comprises 13 residues. The CDR3 spells CASSSRIAGELFF. The CDR3 nucleotides are TGTGCCAGCAGCTCCAGGATCGCCGGGGAGCTGTTTTTT. Variable domain in full (rest from reference TRBV7-3 and TRBJ2-2): GAGVSQTPSNKVTEKGKYVELRCDPISGHTALYWYRQSLGQGPEFLIYFQGTGAADDSGLPNDRFFAVRPEGSVSTLKIQRTERGDSAVYLCASSSRIAGELFFGEGSRLTVL.

The chain combines TRBV6-5 with TRBJ2-7, with TRBD1 matching 7 bases. Germline assignment: CDR1 MNHEY and CDR2 SVGAGI. V gave up 5 bases and J gave up 6 bases; unmatched junction bases: 7. The CDR3 is 13 residues long. CDR3 sequence reads: CASSPGQSLEQYF. In DNA, the CDR3 is TGTGCCAGCAGTCCGGGACAGAGTCTCGAGCAGTACTTC.

The chain recombines TRBV7-9 with TRBJ1-1, with D possibly TRBD1 on 5 matching bases. V was trimmed by 6 bases and J by 3 bases, leaving 17 bases between them. This CDR3 has 15 amino acids. CDR1 SEHNR and CDR2 FQNEAQ come from the germline V gene (reference sequence). The chain's CDR3 is CASSEFGGGYTEAFF. The CDR3 region has the DNA TGTGCCAGCAGTGAGTTCGGGGGAGGGTACACTGAAGCTTTCTTT. The full variable domain, rest sourced from reference TRBV7-9 and TRBJ1-1, is DTGVSQNPRHKITKRGQNVTFRCDPISEHNRLYWYRQTLGQGPEFLTYFQNEAQLEKSRLLSDRFSAERPKGSFSTLEIQRTEQGDSAMYLCASSEFGGGYTEAFFGQGTRLTVV.

V and J are TRBV28 and TRBJ2-1, with 13 bases matching TRBD2. Germline V gene sequence: CDR1 MDHEN, CDR2 SYDVKM. V lost 5 bases, J lost 1 base, and 5 bases stayed unmatched. The CDR3 spans 17 residues. CDR3 sequence: CASSPLAGGDSYNEQFF. The CDR3 region has the DNA TGTGCCAGCAGTCCACTAGCGGGAGGGGATTCCTACAATGAGCAGTTCTTC.

CDR3 region: CASFLTPGAGSDTQYF. The DNA of the CDR3 is TGTGCCAGCTTTCTGACCCCGGGAGCCGGTTCAGATACGCAGTATTTT. V is TRBV7-9 and J is TRBJ2-3, with D perhaps TRBD2 (6 bases). The CDR3 is 16 residues long. The V end was cut by 8 bases, the J end by 4 bases, with 22 bases between. Germline V gene data show CDR1 as SEHNR and CDR2 as FQNEAQ (reference sequence).

This clone has only a few counts. V is TRBV25-1 and J is TRBJ2-7; 8 nucleotides line up with TRBD1. The J segment lost 2 bases and the V segment lost 2 bases, leaving 2 bases of the junction unmatched. The CDR3 spans 14 residues. CDR1 is MGHDK, CDR2 SYGVNS, per germline. The CDR3 bases are TGTGCCAGCAGTGAAGAACAGGGGGCCTACGAGCAGTACTTC. Its translation is CASSEEQGAYEQYF.

The J gene is TRBJ2-5, the V gene TRBV6-5; a weak D match, TRBD1 (7 bases). The V gene lost 4 bases and the J gene lost 5 bases, with 8 bases spanning the gap. The CDR3 loop spans 12 amino acids. The germline gives CDR1 MNHEY, CDR2 SVGAGI. The CDR3 DNA is TGTGCCAGCAGTTCAGGGGGGGAGACCCAGTACTTC. Protein: CASSSGGETQYF.

J is TRBJ1-5 and V is TRBV28; possible D gene TRBD1, 5 bases. This CDR3 is 12 amino acids long. The V end was cut by 8 bases, the J end by 5 bases, with 10 bases between. Germline assignment: CDR1 MDHEN and CDR2 SYDVKM. CDR3 loop: CASREGYQPQHF. CDR3 in DNA: TGTGCCAGCCGGGAGGGGTATCAGCCCCAGCATTTT.

The CDR3 here is CASSSTVNQPQHF. CDR3 coding DNA: TGTGCCAGCAGCTCGACAGTCAATCAGCCCCAGCATTTT. V and J are TRBV7-8 and TRBJ1-5; a weak D match, TRBD1 (5 bases). V lost 4 bases to trimming and J lost 3 bases, with 7 bases between them. The CDR3 is 13 residues long. The V gene's germline CDR1 is SGHVS and CDR2 FQNEAQ.

V is TRBV7-2 and J is TRBJ2-7; 7 bases agree with TRBD1. CDR3 length: 14 residues. From germline, CDR1 is SGHTA and CDR2 FQGNSA. The ends lost 2 bases at V and 6 bases at J; junction bases unmatched: 7. The CDR3 here is CASSLRQGSSEQYF. The CDR3 DNA follows: TGTGCCAGCAGCTTAAGACAGGGAAGCAGCGAGCAGTACTTC.